This T cell receptor beta chain was recovered during a study of shared clonotypes between healthy human individuals. Details on this clone: The antigen remains undetermined.

CD8 cells classed as naive were CD45RO-negative and positively selected for CCR7, excluding terminally differentiated effector memory CD45RA+ cells. Free of recent acute infections or vaccinations, the donors were healthy HIV-negative adults. The CDR3 spans 16 residues. The V gene lost 0 bases and the J gene lost 4 bases, with 14 bases spanning the gap. Germline V lookup: CDR1 SGHTA, CDR2 FQGTGA. Findings and caveats of the study: Genetic and exposure-history diversity was limited by the small donor number. Approximately 4.9% of naive CD4 clonotypes were shared across a handful of donors. The study's rarefaction showed incomplete sorted-subset sequencing despite large depth.

Assay used: immunoSEQ multiplex PCR; TCRdb lists only in-frame clones, some missing. Of more than 2 million clones in the sample, 90% to 95% were seen once. This receptor was identified in a man aged 18 to 29 in good health. Some clones in this sample may be carry-over from other donors' samples. This chain joins TRBV7-3 and TRBJ2-3; a weak D match, TRBD2 (5 bases). Sequencing was carried out using naive CD8+ T cells from PBMCs. CDR3 DNA sequence: TGTGCCAGCAGCTTAACGGGAGCCCGTACCTCAGATACGCAGTATTTT. Its protein product is CASSLTGARTSDTQYF.